These 14 T cell receptor beta chains were all obtained from the same sample, sequenced in a study of blood T cell repertoires in COVID-19. Only in-frame clones appear in the TCRdb table, and some are missing; sequencing was by immunoSEQ multiplex PCR. The table lists some 270,000 clones, approximately 85% of them singletons. Source material: peripheral blood. The receptors come from a woman of 80 years or more with COVID-19, enrolled during active disease.

V and J are TRBV5-1 and TRBJ1-2; possible D gene TRBD1, 5 bases. The CDR3 is made up of 14 amino acids. The germline V and J ends were trimmed by 4 bases and 2 bases, with 12 bases remaining between them. CDR1 is SGHRS and CDR2 is YFSETQ in the germline V gene. For the CDR3, the DNA is TGCGCCAGCAGCCAGGGTCTTCGGAACTATGGCTACACCTTC. Residues: CASSQGLRNYGYTF.

The chain links TRBV28 to TRBJ2-2; tentatively, D is TRBD2 (6 bases). V was clipped by 8 bases and J by 0 bases, with 10 bases between them. Germline CDR1 and CDR2: MDHEN and SYDVKM. The CDR3 extends over 14 amino acids. CDR3 in DNA: TGTGCCAGCGGAGGCGGGGCGAACACCGGGGAGCTGTTTTTT. Amino acid sequence: CASGGGANTGELFF.

The rearrangement uses TRBV4-1 and TRBJ2-1, with 9 bases fitting TRBD1. The junction had 9 bases not matched to a gene; V was cut back by 8 bases and J by 4 bases. The CDR3 totals 15 residues. Germline CDR1 MGHRA, CDR2 YSYEKL. The CDR3 is CASGVTGTGYNEQFF. In DNA, the CDR3 is TGCGCCAGCGGCGTCACCGGGACAGGGTACAATGAGCAGTTCTTC.

The genes are TRBV7-2 and TRBJ2-2, with unresolved D. Germline CDR1 and CDR2: SGHTA and FQGNSA. The germline V and J ends were trimmed by 2 bases and 5 bases, with 3 bases remaining between them. This CDR3 comprises 12 residues. CDR3: CASSLYTGELFF. The CDR3 coding sequence is TGTGCCAGCAGCTTATATACCGGGGAGCTGTTTTTT. Full variable domain (missing parts from reference TRBV7-2 and TRBJ2-2): GAGVSQSPSNKVTEKGKDVELRCDPISGHTALYWYRQSLGQGLEFLIYFQGNSAPDKSGLPSDRFSAERTGGSVSTLTIQRTQQEDSAVYLCASSLYTGELFFGEGSRLTVL.

V usage is TRBV18 and J usage is TRBJ1-2; no definite D call. This CDR3 spans 15 amino acids. Per germline, CDR1 KGHSH and CDR2 LQKENI. The ends were cut back, 3 bases at V and 8 bases at J, with 19 bases in the middle. CDR3 bases: TGTGCCAGCTCACCCTCGGATCTACTAGCAGGAGGCTACACCTTC. This codes for CASSPSDLLAGGYTF. The full variable domain, in which reference TRBV18 and TRBJ1-2 provide the parts outside the CDR3, is NAGVMQNPRHLVRRRGQEARLRCSPMKGHSHVYWYRQLPEEGLKFMVYLQKENIIDESGMPKERFSAEFPKEGPSILRIQQVVRGDSAAYFCASSPSDLLAGGYTFGSGTRLTVV.

The chain uses TRBV5-1 and TRBJ2-7; TRBD1 aligns across 11 bases. The trim removed 2 bases at V and 3 bases at J, leaving 7 bases unmatched. Germline assignment: CDR1 SGHRS and CDR2 YFSETQ. The CDR3 length is 16 residues. CDR3 loop: CASSFDTGTGGYEQYF. CDR3 coding DNA: TGCGCCAGCAGCTTTGACACCGGGACAGGGGGCTACGAGCAGTACTTC.

Only a few counts were recorded for this clone. The chain combines TRBV27 with TRBJ1-6; a weak D match, TRBD1 (6 bases). Trimming took 6 bases from V and 1 from J, leaving 10 bases between them. Germline V gene sequence: CDR1 MNHEY, CDR2 SMNVEV (reference sequence). The CDR3 is made up of 15 amino acids. The CDR3 nucleotides are TGTGCCAGCAGCCTAAGGGGGTCCTATAATTCACCCCTCCACTTT. Its translation is CASSLRGSYNSPLHF.

The chain's CDR3 is CASSGTSGVVDTQYF. The CDR3 DNA reads as TGTGCCAGCAGCGGAACTAGCGGGGTTGTGGATACGCAGTATTTT. V is TRBV9 and J is TRBJ2-3; 10 bases match TRBD2. The CDR3 is made up of 15 amino acids. Germline CDR1 is SGDLS and CDR2 is YYNGEE. The ends lost 3 bases at V and 6 bases at J; junction bases unmatched: 7.

This chain links TRBV5-1 with TRBJ1-3, with D maybe TRBD1 (5 bases). Trimming left V 3 bases short and J 0 bases short, with 19 bases between. The V gene's germline CDR1 is SGHRS and CDR2 YFSETQ. The CDR3 is made up of 18 amino acids. The CDR3 region is CASSSGHLELNSGNTIYF. CDR3 sequence (DNA): TGCGCCAGCAGCTCAGGACACCTAGAACTAAACTCTGGAAACACCATATATTTT.

The chain recombines TRBV19 with TRBJ1-1, with D hard to call. V lost 1 base and J lost 1, with 13 bases in between. The germline gives CDR1 LNHDA, CDR2 SQIVND (reference sequence). This CDR3 has 16 amino acids. This CDR3 is CASSIVGRQANTEAFF. CDR3 bases: TGTGCCAGTAGTATAGTGGGGAGACAAGCGAACACTGAAGCTTTCTTT.

CDR3 protein: CSASNGGADYGYTF. CDR3 sequence (DNA): TGCAGTGCTAGTAATGGGGGCGCGGACTATGGCTACACCTTC. The chain recombines TRBV20-1 with TRBJ1-2, with D maybe TRBD1 (6 bases). V was shortened by 3 bases and J by 3 bases, with 14 bases between the two germline ends. The CDR3 sequence is 14 residues long. The germline gives CDR1 DFQATT, CDR2 SNEGSKA (reference sequence).

The V and J genes are TRBV11-2 and TRBJ2-5; possible D gene TRBD2, 7 bases. CDR1 and CDR2 from the germline V gene are SGHAT and FQNNGV. There are 13 residues in the CDR3. Trimming removed 5 bases at V and 3 bases at J, with 10 bases between. CDR3 coding DNA: TGTGCCAGCAGCGGGGGGGGCAAAGAGACCCAGTACTTC. As protein: CASSGGGKETQYF.

The chain joins TRBV5-6 to TRBJ1-6, with 7 bases that match TRBD1. Losses at the gene ends were 3 bases for V and 7 bases for J; bases not matched to a gene: 4. This CDR3 spans 14 amino acids. Germline V gene lookup returns CDR1 SGHDT and CDR2 YYEEEE. CDR3 protein: CASSWGQSNSPLHF. The CDR3 DNA reads TGTGCCAGCAGCTGGGGACAGTCCAATTCACCCCTCCACTTT. The full variable domain, completed using reference TRBV5-6 and TRBJ1-6, is DAGVTQSPTHLIKTRGQQVTLRCSPKSGHDTVSWYQQALGQGPQFIFQYYEEEERQRGNFPDRFSGHQFPNYSSELNVNALLLGDSALYLCASSWGQSNSPLHFGNGTRLTVT.

The CDR3 region is CASSYSDRRSEQYF. The CDR3 DNA sequence: TGTGCCAGCAGTTACTCGGATCGGCGGTCCGAGCAGTACTTC. The chain carries TRBV6-5 and TRBJ2-7; no clear D. V was pared by 0 bases and J by 6 bases, with 12 bases between. Germline V lookup: CDR1 MNHEY, CDR2 SVGAGI. The length of the CDR3 is 14 residues.